These T cell receptor beta chains were read from a single sample in a study of CD8+CD57+ T cells in acquired aplastic anemia. TCRdb re-called the reads with MiXCR, one entry per CDR3 protein. This table holds some 160,000 distinct CDR3 sequences, 48% found once. Sequenced: sorted CD4+, CD8+, or CD8+CD57+ T cells (not recorded which) from PBMCs. These TCRs come from a human donor with aplastic anemia. Each CDR3 is given with its conserved first and last residue. Each record gives: V gene, clone size, D gene, J gene, CDR3 protein, CDR3 DNA. D genes are given only for firm matches. Size is stated for part of the rows, as once, few or many counts, or as a class when the clone is expanded.

TRBV29-1	NA	NA	TRBJ2-7	CSVGMVYEQYF	TGCAGCGTTGGTATGGTCTACGAGCAGTACTTC
TRBV10-3	many	NA	TRBJ1-4	CAISQDSPATNEKLFF	TGTGCCATCAGTCAGGACAGCCCTGCAACTAATGAAAAACTGTTTTTT
TRBV9	NA	NA	TRBJ1-2	CASSVGGEGYGYTF	TGTGCCAGCAGCGTAGGGGGGGAAGGGTATGGCTACACCTTC
TRBV19	many	NA	TRBJ1-5	CASSISGLGEGGNQPQHF	TGTGCCAGTAGTATATCAGGGCTGGGGGAAGGCGGCAATCAGCCCCAGCATTTT
TRBV15	NA	NA	TRBJ2-7	CATSPDIAYEQYF	TGTGCCACCAGCCCCGACATTGCCTACGAGCAGTACTTC
TRBV12-3/TRBV12-4	NA	NA	TRBJ1-4	CASRFGQKPEKLFF	TGTGCCAGCAGATTTGGCCAGAAGCCGGAAAAACTGTTTTTT
TRBV7-8	NA	NA	TRBJ2-5	CASSLLFQGSETQYF	TGTGCCAGCAGCTTGTTGTTCCAGGGCTCAGAGACCCAGTACTTC
TRBV9	many	NA	TRBJ1-1	CASSGSGMNTEAFF	TGTGCCAGCAGCGGGTCGGGCATGAACACTGAAGCTTTCTTT
TRBV7-6	many	TRBD2	TRBJ2-3	CASSVGGRALDTQYF	TGTGCCAGCAGCGTAGGAGGGAGGGCTTTAGATACGCAGTATTTT
TRBV10-3	NA	NA	TRBJ1-2	CAIGGYTF	TGTGCGATCGGTGGCTACACCTTC
TRBV11-2	few	TRBD1	TRBJ1-3	CASSPRFTEGQGVNTIYF	TGTGCCAGCAGCCCGAGATTCACTGAGGGACAGGGAGTCAACACCATATATTTT
TRBV25-1	few	TRBD1	TRBJ1-2	CASSEYGADRGRNGYTF	TGTGCCAGCAGTGAATATGGGGCGGACAGGGGGAGGAATGGCTACACCTTC
TRBV2	NA	TRBD1	TRBJ2-7	CASSRSGDRAHEQYF	TGTGCCAGCAGTCGTAGTGGGGACAGGGCGCACGAGCAGTACTTC
TRBV12-5	NA	NA	TRBJ2-7	CASGLAGHYEQYF	TGTGCTAGTGGGCTGGCGGGGCACTACGAGCAGTACTTC
TRBV9	many	NA	TRBJ2-1	CASSVAITAGLGGGYEQFF	TGTGCCAGCAGCGTAGCCATTACGGCGGGTCTGGGGGGTGGGTATGAGCAGTTCTTC
TRBV2	NA	NA	TRBJ2-3	CASRKSGLSTDTQYF	TGTGCCAGCAGGAAAAGCGGGCTTAGCACAGATACGCAATATTTT
TRBV15	NA	NA	TRBJ1-3	CATSRGGTKAGNTIYF	TGTGCCACCAGCAGAGGAGGCACGAAGGCTGGAAACACCATATATTTT
TRBV7-6	many	NA	TRBJ1-1	CASSLIDWDTEAFF	TGTGCCAGCAGCTTAATAGATTGGGACACTGAAGCTTTCTTT
TRBV27	once	TRBD1	TRBJ2-7	CASSGTGGGEQYF	TGTGCCAGCAGCGGGACAGGGGGCGGCGAGCAGTACTTC
TRBV27	few	NA	TRBJ1-1	CASSLNPVPRDTEAFF	TGTGCCAGCAGTTTAAACCCTGTACCGCGGGACACTGAAGCTTTCTTT
TRBV6-5	many	TRBD1	TRBJ1-1	CATVTGGTEAFF	TGTGCCACCGTGACAGGGGGCACTGAAGCTTTCTTT
TRBV27	few	NA	TRBJ2-1	CASSRTGSGYNEQFF	TGTGCCAGCAGTAGAACCGGGAGTGGGTACAATGAGCAGTTCTTC
TRBV2	NA	NA	TRBJ2-5	CASSEAPKAGETQYF	TGTGCCAGCAGTGAAGCCCCAAAGGCCGGGGAGACCCAGTACTTC
TRBV10-3	NA	TRBD1	TRBJ2-7	CAIVNPGQGKYEQYF	TGTGCCATCGTAAACCCGGGACAGGGAAAATACGAGCAGTACTTC
TRBV10-3	NA	NA	TRBJ2-1	CASSSRDTKTYNEQFF	TGTGCCAGCAGTTCTCGGGACACTAAAACCTACAATGAGCAGTTCTTC
TRBV12-3/TRBV12-4	NA	NA	TRBJ2-7	CASSSDGGGSWSEAGEQYF	TGTGCCAGCAGTTCGGATGGGGGGGGCTCTTGGAGTGAAGCGGGCGAGCAGTACTTC
TRBV29-1	NA	NA	TRBJ1-1	CSADRDGQRNTEAFF	TGCAGCGCCGACCGGGACGGTCAACGGAACACTGAAGCTTTCTTT
TRBV24-1	once	NA	TRBJ2-2	CATSDGGLTGELFF	TGTGCCACCAGTGACGGGGGGCTCACCGGGGAGCTGTTTTTT
TRBV29-1	NA	TRBD2	TRBJ2-1	CSVEAKTSGVYNEQFF	TGCAGCGTTGAAGCGAAGACTAGCGGGGTTTACAATGAGCAGTTCTTC
TRBV7-9	NA	NA	TRBJ1-2	CASSFVQNYGYTF	TGTGCCAGCAGCTTTGTACAGAACTATGGCTACACCTTC
TRBV15	NA	NA	TRBJ1-5	CATSLERAPNQPQHF	TGTGCCACCAGCCTAGAAAGGGCACCCAATCAGCCCCAGCATTTT
TRBV2	many	TRBD2	TRBJ2-7	CARQSLRSGRAYEQYF	TGTGCCAGACAATCCCTTAGGAGTGGGAGGGCCTACGAGCAGTACTTC
TRBV7-6	few	TRBD2	TRBJ2-5	CASSVTSGGAWSQETQYF	TGTGCCAGCAGCGTCACTAGCGGGGGGGCCTGGTCGCAAGAGACCCAGTACTTC
TRBV7-2	many	NA	TRBJ1-5	CASSFHREKGNQPQHF	TGTGCCAGCAGCTTCCACAGGGAAAAGGGCAATCAGCCCCAGCATTTT
TRBV10-2	many	TRBD2	TRBJ2-3	CASLGHLAGGLDTQYF	TGCGCCAGCTTAGGGCACCTAGCGGGAGGGCTTGATACGCAGTATTTT
TRBV9	many	NA	TRBJ2-3	CASSVGGRDTDTQYF	TGTGCCAGCAGCGTAGGTGGGAGAGACACAGATACGCAGTATTTT
TRBV7-9	NA	TRBD1	TRBJ2-7	CASSSRDRVLVEQYF	TGTGCCAGCAGCTCCCGGGACAGGGTTCTTGTCGAGCAGTACTTC
TRBV19	NA	TRBD2	TRBJ2-2	CASSWASGSPGELFF	TGTGCCAGTAGCTGGGCTAGCGGGAGCCCCGGGGAGCTGTTTTTT
TRBV10-3	NA	TRBD1	TRBJ1-6	CAISESSRGVSPLHF	TGTGCCATCAGTGAGTCGTCCAGGGGGGTTTCACCCCTCCACTTT
TRBV20-1	NA	TRBD2	TRBJ2-5	CSAQAGEKETQYF	TGCAGTGCCCAAGCGGGGGAAAAAGAGACCCAGTACTTC
TRBV20-1	NA	NA	TRBJ2-6	CSAPSSGANVLTF	TGCAGTGCGCCCAGCTCTGGGGCCAACGTCCTGACTTTC
TRBV6-1	NA	NA	TRBJ2-3	CASSWESDTQYF	TGTGCCAGCTCGTGGGAATCGGATACGCAGTATTTT
TRBV2	NA	NA	TRBJ1-4	CASRERRAMKEKLFF	TGTGCCAGCAGGGAACGACGGGCAATGAAGGAAAAACTGTTTTTT
TRBV12-3/TRBV12-4	NA	NA	TRBJ2-2	CASSDPPPTGELFF	TGTGCCAGCAGCGACCCCCCTCCGACAGGGGAGCTGTTTTTT
TRBV7-9	NA	TRBD1	TRBJ1-1	CASSHRDREAFF	TGTGCCAGCAGCCACCGGGACAGGGAAGCTTTCTTT
TRBV19	NA	TRBD1	TRBJ2-7	CASSTGTGKKQYF	TGTGCCAGTAGTACCGGGACAGGCAAGAAGCAGTACTTC
TRBV7-3	NA	NA	TRBJ2-7	CASSLMSTGEQYF	TGTGCCAGCAGCTTAATGTCAACGGGCGAGCAGTACTTC
TRBV24-1	NA	NA	TRBJ2-2	CATRRAGELFF	TGTGCCACCAGACGGGCTGGGGAGCTGTTTTTT
TRBV19	NA	NA	TRBJ2-7	CASSFGLSREQYF	TGTGCCAGCAGTTTCGGGCTATCTCGGGAGCAGTACTTC
TRBV4-1	many	NA	TRBJ2-7	CASSQGGGPNEQYF	TGCGCCAGCAGCCAAGGTGGGGGGCCCAACGAGCAGTACTTC
TRBV6-1	once	TRBD1	TRBJ2-7	CASSITTGTVFNEQYF	TGTGCCAGCAGTATTACTACCGGGACAGTGTTCAACGAGCAGTACTTC
TRBV7-2	NA	NA	TRBJ1-6	CASSPSPPDSPLHF	TGTGCCAGCAGCCCATCCCCCCCGGACTCACCCCTCCACTTT
TRBV25-1	NA	TRBD2	TRBJ2-3	CASSPTSGATDTQYF	TGTGCCAGCAGTCCAACTAGCGGGGCCACAGATACGCAGTATTTT
TRBV10-3	NA	NA	TRBJ2-7	CAISDLDYEQYF	TGTGCCATCAGTGATTTGGACTACGAGCAGTACTTC
TRBV19	many	NA	TRBJ1-1	CAIKSGNTEAFF	TGTGCCATCAAATCAGGGAACACTGAAGCTTTCTTT
TRBV14	many	NA	TRBJ1-1	CASSQARVTEAFF	TGTGCCAGCAGCCAAGCTAGGGTTACTGAAGCTTTCTTT
TRBV7-6	once	NA	TRBJ2-7	CASSLAFGTSYEQYF	TGTGCCAGCAGCTTAGCGTTCGGAACATCCTACGAGCAGTACTTC
TRBV24-1	NA	TRBD1	TRBJ1-1	CATSDFGTGGAFF	TGTGCCACCAGTGATTTCGGGACAGGCGGAGCTTTCTTT
TRBV12-3/TRBV12-4	many	TRBD2	TRBJ2-7	CASHPAGETEQYF	TGTGCCAGCCACCCAGCGGGAGAGACCGAGCAGTACTTC